This entry lists 14 T cell receptor beta chains sequenced from one sample in a study of cytomegalovirus exposure and HLA in healthy donors. The PCR employed 60 Vbeta primers together with 13 Jbeta primers. Method: immunoSEQ multiplex PCR; TCRdb's copy keeps in-frame clones and lacks some. This sample has 150,000 to 200,000 clones; 75% to 85% occur once, and the top ten carry approximately 2.1%. Material: PBMCs. The source is a woman in her 50s in good health and CMV-seronegative.

The DNA of the CDR3 is TGCGCCAGCAGCCAAGATCTTACAGGGGGCATCAAAAACGAGCAGTACTTC. It yields the protein CASSQDLTGGIKNEQYF. V is TRBV4-1 and J is TRBJ2-7; 9 nucleotides align to TRBD1. Losses at the gene ends were 0 bases for V and 5 bases for J; bases not matched to a gene: 11. The CDR3 consists of 17 residues. The germline V gene has CDR1 MGHRA and CDR2 YSYEKL.

The chain uses TRBV11-3 and TRBJ2-7; D is unresolved. CDR1 and CDR2 (germline): SGHNT, YENEEA. Trimming cost V 1 base and J 3 bases, with 13 bases left between them. This CDR3 has 15 residues. The chain's CDR3 is CASSLASEPDYEQYF. CDR3 nucleotide sequence: TGTGCCAGCAGCTTAGCGTCAGAACCCGACTACGAGCAGTACTTC.

V usage is TRBV28 and J usage is TRBJ1-1; TRBD1 aligns across 7 bases. Germline-derived CDR1 and CDR2 are MDHEN and SYDVKM. The CDR3 has 15 residues. J was trimmed by 11 bases and V by 3 bases; bases with no gene match: 15. CDR3 sequence (DNA): TGTGCCAGCAGTTTCTCAGGGGGGAGAGTTGGGTCCGCTTTCTTT. Translation: CASSFSGGRVGSAFF.

This chain joins TRBV18 and TRBJ2-7; maybe TRBD2 (6 bases). The CDR3 loop spans 15 amino acids. CDR1 and CDR2 from the germline V gene are KGHSH and LQKENI. Trimming took off 1 base at V and 1 base at J, with 11 bases between the two ends. The CDR3 loop reads CASSPRRDRSYEQYF. The CDR3, as DNA: TGTGCCAGCTCACCACGGCGGGATCGATCCTACGAGCAGTACTTC.

This clone came up once. The chain links TRBV6-1 to TRBJ2-1; D possibly corresponds to TRBD2 (5 bases). The germline V gene encodes CDR1 MNHNS and CDR2 SASEGT. This CDR3 is built from 14 residues. V was pared by 6 bases and J by 1 base, with 10 bases between. The CDR3 sequence: CASSIARSYNEQFF. CDR3 DNA sequence: TGTGCCAGCAGCATAGCGCGGTCCTACAATGAGCAGTTCTTC.

The chain recombines TRBV5-1 with TRBJ2-1, with a tentative D call TRBD2 (6 bases). The germline V and J ends were trimmed by 3 bases and 0 bases, with 13 bases remaining between them. Looked up from germline, CDR1 is SGHRS and CDR2 is YFSETQ. The length of the CDR3 is 16 residues. CDR3 in amino acids: CASSSRLGGSYNEQFF. The CDR3 bases are TGCGCCAGCAGCTCCCGCCTGGGGGGCTCCTACAATGAGCAGTTCTTC.

The gene calls are TRBV7-2 and TRBJ2-1; 11 positions agree with TRBD2. Germline V gene data show CDR1 as SGHTA and CDR2 as FQGNSA. This CDR3 spans 17 amino acids. V was pared by 5 bases and J by 0 bases, with 6 bases of the junction left unmatched. CDR3 loop: CASSQTSGSSSYNEQFF. In DNA form, the CDR3 reads TGTGCCAGCAGCCAAACTAGCGGGAGCAGCTCCTACAATGAGCAGTTCTTC.

In its sample, this clone was seen once. This CDR3 is CASSIARSGFTEAFF. In DNA form, the CDR3 reads TGTGCCAGCAGTATAGCCAGATCAGGGTTCACTGAAGCTTTCTTT. The rearrangement joins TRBV28 to TRBJ1-1; maybe TRBD1 (5 bases). CDR3 length: 15 amino acids. Germline assignment: CDR1 MDHEN and CDR2 SYDVKM. Deletions cut 5 bases from V and 4 bases from J, with 17 bases between.

This chain links TRBV30 with TRBJ2-7; TRBD1 agrees at 8 bases. With V trimmed by 2 bases and J by 9 bases, 6 bases remained unmatched. Germline CDR1 reads GTSNPN; CDR2 reads SVGIG (reference sequence). CDR3 size: 12 residues. The CDR3 is CAWSFDRGVQYF. In DNA, the CDR3 is TGTGCCTGGAGTTTTGACAGGGGCGTGCAGTACTTC.

The rearrangement joins TRBV18 to TRBJ1-4; 11 bases map to TRBD1. Germline V CDR1 and CDR2: KGHSH, LQKENI. Trimming removed 3 bases from V and 4 bases from J; junction bases left unmatched: 16. The CDR3 is made up of 20 amino acids. The CDR3 region is CASSPLPLPGQGGGNEKLFF. Here the CDR3 DNA reads TGTGCCAGCTCACCCCTTCCCCTTCCGGGACAGGGGGGAGGTAATGAAAAACTGTTTTTT.

This chain joins TRBV6-5 and TRBJ1-2, with D tentatively TRBD1 (5 bases). With 6 bases removed from V and 7 bases from J, the gap between germline ends came to 15 bases. The CDR3 totals 13 residues. Germline CDR1 is MNHEY and CDR2 is SVGAGI. The CDR3 protein is CASSPPGGSGYTF. DNA for the CDR3: TGTGCCAGCAGCCCACCGGGGGGGTCTGGCTACACCTTC.

The V gene is TRBV11-2, the J gene TRBJ2-7; tentative D call: TRBD2 (6 bases). The V and J ends lost 1 base and 1 base respectively, with 23 bases between them. Germline-derived CDR1 and CDR2 are SGHAT and FQNNGV. There are 19 residues in the CDR3. CDR3 sequence (DNA): TGTGCCAGCAGCTTAGGGGGGAGGCCTAGGGGATTCGGATCCTACGAGCAGTACTTC. It encodes CASSLGGRPRGFGSYEQYF.

The chain uses TRBV7-2 and TRBJ2-1; 7 bases map to TRBD2. Trimming removed 5 bases from V and 3 bases from J; junction bases left unmatched: 10. From germline, CDR1 is SGHTA and CDR2 FQGNSA. The CDR3 has 16 amino acids. CDR3 amino acids: CASSPRGGSVYNEQFF. In DNA form, the CDR3 reads TGTGCCAGCAGCCCTAGGGGCGGGAGCGTCTACAATGAGCAGTTCTTC.

DNA for the CDR3: TGTGCCAGCAGCAGGACAGGGGGTAATTCACCCCTCCACTTT. It translates to CASSRTGGNSPLHF. The rearrangement uses TRBV7-3 and TRBJ1-6, with 10 bases matching TRBD1. The CDR3 loop spans 14 amino acids. Per the germline V gene, CDR1 is SGHTA and CDR2 is FQGTGA. V was pared by 5 bases and J by 6 bases, with 1 base of the junction left unmatched.